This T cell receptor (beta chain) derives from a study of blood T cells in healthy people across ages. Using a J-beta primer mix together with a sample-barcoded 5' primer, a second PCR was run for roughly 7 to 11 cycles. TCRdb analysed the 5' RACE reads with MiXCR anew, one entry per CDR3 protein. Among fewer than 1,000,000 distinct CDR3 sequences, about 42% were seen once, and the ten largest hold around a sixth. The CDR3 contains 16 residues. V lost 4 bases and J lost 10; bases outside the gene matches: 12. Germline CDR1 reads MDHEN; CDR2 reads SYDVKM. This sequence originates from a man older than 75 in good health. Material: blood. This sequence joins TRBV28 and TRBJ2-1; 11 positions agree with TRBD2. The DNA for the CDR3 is TGTGCCAGCAGTTATACCGGGACTAGCGGAACCAACGAGCAGTTCTTC. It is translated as CASSYTGTSGTNEQFF.